These T cell receptor beta chains were read from a single sample in a study of T-cell reconstitution after alpha-beta-depleted transplantation in children. TCRdb re-called the PCR reads through MiXCR, storing one row per CDR3 protein. The sample has fewer than 750,000 distinct CDR3 sequences; roughly 30% are singletons. Sequencing was performed on PBMCs, taken before TCRalphabeta/CD19-depleted stem cell transplant. The source is a boy in the first two years of life with Wiskott-Aldrich syndrome, due to receive a stem cell transplant. The CDR3 runs from the conserved cysteine through the conserved F or W. D genes are given only for firm matches. For some rows the clone size is stated as once, few or many, or as a class when expanded; others skip it.

18 | TRBJ2-4 | TRBV11-2 | . | . | TGTGCCAGCAGCCCACTCGGGGGAGGAGGCCTAGCCAAAAACATTCAGTACTTC | CASSPLGGGGLAKNIQYF
13 | TRBJ2-1 | TRBV25-1 | TRBD2 | . | TGTGCCAGCATGGGCGGGAGGGTTGGTGAGCAGTTCTTC | CASMGGRVGEQFF
15 | TRBJ2-7 | TRBV18 | . | few | TGTGCCAGCTCACCACGGCGCGGGAACTCCTACGAGCAGTACTTC | CASSPRRGNSYEQYF
12 | TRBJ1-4 | TRBV20-1 | . | . | TGCAGTGCTATACAGGATGGCGAAAAACTGTTTTTT | CSAIQDGEKLFF
13 | TRBJ1-6 | TRBV10-3 | TRBD1 | few | TGTGCCATCAGTGGGGACAGGTCCTCACCCCTCCACTTT | CAISGDRSSPLHF
15 | TRBJ2-3 | TRBV12-3/TRBV12-4 | . | . | TGTGCCAGCAGTTTGGAAGCAGGGGGCACAGATACGCAGTATTTT | CASSLEAGGTDTQYF
15 | TRBJ2-5 | TRBV15 | TRBD1 | . | TGTGCCACCAGCAGTCAAAACAGGGGCACGGAGACCCAGTACTTC | CATSSQNRGTETQYF
13 | TRBJ2-3 | TRBV5-1 | . | . | TGCGCCAGCAGCGTCTTCCCTACAGATACGCAGTATTTT | CASSVFPTDTQYF
15 | TRBJ2-4 | TRBV12-3/TRBV12-4 | . | . | TGTGCCAGCAGTCGTATAGGGGAGGCCAAAAACATTCAGTACTTC | CASSRIGEAKNIQYF
19 | TRBJ2-5 | TRBV24-1 | . | . | TGTGCCACCAGTGACCCCGGGACAGGAAGGTTGCGGGAGCGGGAGACCCAGTACTTC | CATSDPGTGRLRERETQYF
11 | TRBJ2-1 | TRBV13 | . | . | TGTGCCAGCAGCACCTCTCGGGAGCAGTTCTTC | CASSTSREQFF
13 | TRBJ2-1 | TRBV30 | . | few | TGTGCCTGGAGCGGGGCCGGGTCCAATGAGCAGTTCTTC | CAWSGAGSNEQFF
16 | TRBJ2-7 | TRBV20-1 | . | . | TGCAGTGCTAGGCTGCTGGGGGGAGGTAACACCTACGAGCAGTACTTC | CSARLLGGGNTYEQYF
16 | TRBJ2-1 | TRBV29-1 | TRBD2 | . | TGCAGCGTTGCGATCGGGACTAGCGGGAGAAACAATGAGCAGTTCTTC | CSVAIGTSGRNNEQFF
18 | TRBJ2-3 | TRBV12-3/TRBV12-4 | . | . | TGTGCCAGCAGTTCTAGTCCCCTTCTAGCGAGAAGCACAGATACGCAGTATTTT | CASSSSPLLARSTDTQYF
13 | TRBJ1-2 | TRBV19 | . | . | TGTGCCAGTAGTATCAGTGGTAACTATGGCTACACCTTC | CASSISGNYGYTF
15 | TRBJ2-1 | TRBV6-1 | TRBD2 | . | TGTGCCAGCAGTGAACCGCCTAGCGGGAGGCATGAGCAGTTCTTC | CASSEPPSGRHEQFF
16 | TRBJ2-4 | TRBV7-9 | TRBD1 | . | TGTGCCAGCAGCCCACCGGGACAGATAGCCAAAAACATTCAGTACTTC | CASSPPGQIAKNIQYF
14 | TRBJ2-1 | TRBV9 | . | few | TGTGCCAGCAGCGTAGAGTCGTCTACGGGTGAGCAGTTCTTC | CASSVESSTGEQFF
17 | TRBJ2-3 | TRBV20-1 | TRBD2 | . | TGCAGTGCTAGAACCTTCAAATCTAGCGGGAGTACAGATACGCAGTATTTT | CSARTFKSSGSTDTQYF
17 | TRBJ2-1 | TRBV12-3/TRBV12-4 | TRBD2 | . | TGTGCCAGCAGTTTAGTTGGGTTGCTAGCGGGAGTCAATGAGCAGTTCTTC | CASSLVGLLAGVNEQFF
14 | TRBJ2-1 | TRBV5-1 | . | few | TGCGCCAGCAGCTTGTTTTCCTCCTACAATGAGCAGTTCTTC | CASSLFSSYNEQFF
13 | TRBJ2-7 | TRBV14 | . | few | TGTGCCAGCAGCCCCCGGACTTTCGCCGGGCAGTACTTC | CASSPRTFAGQYF
16 | TRBJ2-1 | TRBV7-2 | . | . | TGTGCCAGCACTCCTCGAGGGGGCGGGGGATACAATGAGCAGTTCTTC | CASTPRGGGGYNEQFF
17 | TRBJ2-6 | TRBV12-3/TRBV12-4 | . | few | TGTGCCAGCAGTGCTTCCATAGGAGGCTCTGGGGCCAACGTCCTGACTTTC | CASSASIGGSGANVLTF
15 | TRBJ2-2 | TRBV11-2 | TRBD2 | . | TGTGCCAGCAGCCCCTGGACTAGCGGGAGCGGGGAGCTGTTTTTT | CASSPWTSGSGELFF
14 | TRBJ1-1 | TRBV15 | TRBD1 | few | TGTGCCACCAGCAGAAGACAGGGCGGCACTGAAGCTTTCTTT | CATSRRQGGTEAFF
13 | TRBJ2-1 | TRBV7-2 | . | few | TGTGCCAGCAGCTCAGCGGGCTGGAATGAGCAGTTCTTC | CASSSAGWNEQFF
16 | TRBJ2-1 | TRBV4-1 | TRBD2 | once | TGCGCCAGCAGCCAAGAGCTTAGCGGGAGAGCCAATGAGCAGTTCTTC | CASSQELSGRANEQFF
14 | TRBJ2-2 | TRBV10-3 | . | few | TGTGCCATCAAGAACAGGCCCAACACCGGGGAGCTGTTTTTT | CAIKNRPNTGELFF
16 | TRBJ2-3 | TRBV2 | . | . | TGTGCCAGCAGTGAAAATTCTGGGGGCAGCACAGATACGCAGTATTTT | CASSENSGGSTDTQYF
10 | TRBJ2-1 | TRBV29-1 | . | . | TGCAGCACCCGGAACAATGAGCAGTTCTTC | CSTRNNEQFF
16 | TRBJ1-1 | TRBV20-1 | . | few | TGCAGTGCTACCACCGGACGGGGGGTTGGTGGCACTGAAGCTTTCTTT | CSATTGRGVGGTEAFF
16 | TRBJ2-7 | TRBV12-3/TRBV12-4 | . | . | TGTGCCAGCAGTTTTTATCGCTCCGGCAATCCCTACGAGCAGTACTTC | CASSFYRSGNPYEQYF
14 | TRBJ2-1 | TRBV5-1 | TRBD2 | . | TGCGCCAGCAGCCTGGTCCCCGGGGGGGGTGAGCAGTTCTTC | CASSLVPGGGEQFF
13 | TRBJ1-2 | TRBV7-9 | . | . | TGTGCCAGCAGCTTAGCTCTTCCCTATGGCTACACCTTC | CASSLALPYGYTF
16 | TRBJ2-5 | TRBV5-1 | TRBD2 | . | TGCGCCAGCAGCGGGACTAGCGGGAGGGCCGAAGAGACCCAGTACTTC | CASSGTSGRAEETQYF
14 | TRBJ1-1 | TRBV28 | . | few | TGTGCCAGCAAAAACAGCCCCATGAACACTGAAGCTTTCTTT | CASKNSPMNTEAFF
16 | TRBJ2-7 | TRBV5-1 | TRBD1 | . | TGCGCCAGCAGCTTGGGGTCCCGGGACAGGGGCTACGAGCAGTACTTC | CASSLGSRDRGYEQYF
14 | TRBJ2-1 | TRBV12-3/TRBV12-4 | TRBD2 | . | TGTGCCAGCAGTTTGACTAGCGGGAAGGATGAGCAGTTCTTC | CASSLTSGKDEQFF
12 | TRBJ2-3 | TRBV10-1 | . | few | TGCGCCAGCAGTGAGTCGGGACATACGCAGTATTTT | CASSESGHTQYF
14 | TRBJ2-1 | TRBV5-1 | TRBD1 | . | TGCGCCAGCAGCTTGCCGGGACAGGGAGGCGAGCAGTTCTTC | CASSLPGQGGEQFF
15 | TRBJ1-6 | TRBV7-2 | . | . | TGTGCCAGCAGCTTAAGTGGTCCCAATAATTCACCCCTCCACTTT | CASSLSGPNNSPLHF
12 | TRBJ2-4 | TRBV7-9 | . | few | TGTGCCAGCAGCGTAAGGGGGACGGATCAGTACTTC | CASSVRGTDQYF
16 | TRBJ2-2 | TRBV12-3/TRBV12-4 | . | . | TGTGCCAGCAGTTTTTTAAAGGACCTTTTGACCGGGGAGCTGTTTTTT | CASSFLKDLLTGELFF
12 | TRBJ1-1 | TRBV20-1 | . | . | TGCAGTGCTAGATTGACGGGCTGGCGGATCTCCTTT | CSARLTGWRISF
14 | TRBJ2-1 | TRBV24-1 | . | few | TGTGCCACCAGCGGGCCCCCCCCTAGCAATGAGCAGTTCTTC | CATSGPPPSNEQFF
13 | TRBJ1-2 | TRBV24-1 | . | . | TGTGCCACCAGTGATCGGAACAGGGATGGCTACACCTTC | CATSDRNRDGYTF
15 | TRBJ2-1 | TRBV5-1 | TRBD2 | . | TGCGCCAGCAGTTATACTAGCGGCCCTTACAATGAGCAGTTCTTC | CASSYTSGPYNEQFF
11 | TRBJ2-2 | TRBV24-1 | . | few | TGTGCCACCAGTACGAACGGGGAGCTGTTTTTT | CATSTNGELFF
17 | TRBJ2-1 | TRBV4-1 | . | few | TGCGCCAGCAGCCAAAACGGGGCAGGAGAATTGGACAATGAGCAGTTCTTC | CASSQNGAGELDNEQFF
12 | TRBJ2-1 | TRBV28 | . | . | TGTGCCAGCAGCCGTCCTGGCAATGAGCAGTTCTTC | CASSRPGNEQFF
12 | TRBJ1-1 | TRBV28 | . | . | TGTGCCAGCAGTTCCAGGGTTGATGAAGCTTTCTTT | CASSSRVDEAFF
16 | TRBJ1-5 | TRBV12-3/TRBV12-4 | . | few | TGTGCCAGCAGCCCTAGAACCCAGGGGTACAGTCAGCCCCAGCATTTT | CASSPRTQGYSQPQHF
14 | TRBJ2-1 | TRBV20-1 | TRBD2 | . | TGCAGTGCTAGAGTAGCGGGTGTCTGGGATGAGCAGTTCTTC | CSARVAGVWDEQFF
16 | TRBJ2-3 | TRBV7-6 | TRBD2 | once | TGTGCCAGCAGCTTAGCGAAGGGGCGGGAGCCAGATACGCAGTATTTT | CASSLAKGREPDTQYF
15 | TRBJ2-3 | TRBV18 | TRBD2 | . | TGTGCCAGCTCACCAACTAGCGACTCGGCAGATACGCAGTATTTT | CASSPTSDSADTQYF
14 | TRBJ2-7 | TRBV30 | TRBD1 | . | TGTGCCTGGAGTGTTTGGACAGGGGCCTACGAGCAGTACTTC | CAWSVWTGAYEQYF